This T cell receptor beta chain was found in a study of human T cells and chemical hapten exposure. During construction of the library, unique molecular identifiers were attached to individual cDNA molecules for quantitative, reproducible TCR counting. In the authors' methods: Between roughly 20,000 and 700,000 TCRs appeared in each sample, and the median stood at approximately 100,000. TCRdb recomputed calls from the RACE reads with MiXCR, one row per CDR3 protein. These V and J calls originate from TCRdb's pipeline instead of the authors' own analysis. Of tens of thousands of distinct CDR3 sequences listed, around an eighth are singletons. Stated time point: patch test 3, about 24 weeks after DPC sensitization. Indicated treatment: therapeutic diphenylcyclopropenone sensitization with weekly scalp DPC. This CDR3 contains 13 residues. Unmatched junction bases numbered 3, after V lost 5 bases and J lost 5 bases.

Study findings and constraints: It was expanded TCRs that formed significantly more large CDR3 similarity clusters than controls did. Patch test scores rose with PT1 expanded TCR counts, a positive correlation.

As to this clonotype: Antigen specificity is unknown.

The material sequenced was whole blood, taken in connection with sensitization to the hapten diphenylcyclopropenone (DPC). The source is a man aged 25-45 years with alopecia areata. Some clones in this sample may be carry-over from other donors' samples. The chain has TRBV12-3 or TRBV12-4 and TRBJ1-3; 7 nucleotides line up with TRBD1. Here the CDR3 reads CASSRDSRNTIYF. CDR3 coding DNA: TGTGCCAGCAGTCGGGACAGCCGAAACACCATATATTTT.